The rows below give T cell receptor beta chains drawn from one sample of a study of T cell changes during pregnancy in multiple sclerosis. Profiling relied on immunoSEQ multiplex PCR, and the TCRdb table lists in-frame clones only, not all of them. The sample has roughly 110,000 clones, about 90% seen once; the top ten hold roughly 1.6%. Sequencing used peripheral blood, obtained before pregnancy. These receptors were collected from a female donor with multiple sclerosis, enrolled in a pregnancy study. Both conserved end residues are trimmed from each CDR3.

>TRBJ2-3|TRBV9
ASSLSSTDTQY
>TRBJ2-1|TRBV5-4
ASSLLQDNEQF
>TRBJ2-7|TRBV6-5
ASSYSPSGSYEQY
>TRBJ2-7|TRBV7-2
ASSLYRPEQY
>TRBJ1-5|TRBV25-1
ASSEYESNQPQH
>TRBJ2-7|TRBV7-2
ASSRGQPYEQY
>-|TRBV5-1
ASRLAGGPYEQY
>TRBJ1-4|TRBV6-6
ASSYFHGGPKEKLF
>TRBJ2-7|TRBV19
ASSLREGREQY
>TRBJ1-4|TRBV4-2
ASSQDPPLRPRTNEKLF
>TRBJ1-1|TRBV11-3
ASSSSRDRGGYTEAF
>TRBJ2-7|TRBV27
ASSFQGLVYEQY
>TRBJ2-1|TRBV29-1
SVTREGHEQF
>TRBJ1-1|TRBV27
ASSLERANTEAF
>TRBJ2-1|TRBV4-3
ASSQTSGNEQF
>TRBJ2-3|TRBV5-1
ASSLGASGKGGDTQY
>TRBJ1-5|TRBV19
ASSIRQLNQPQH
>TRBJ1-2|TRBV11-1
ASSRGQMNGYT
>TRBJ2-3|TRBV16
ASSQTGEYYYTQY
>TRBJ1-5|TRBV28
ATQNSNQPQH
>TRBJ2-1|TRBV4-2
ASSQDLLAGVYEQF
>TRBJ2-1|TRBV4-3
ASSQARLSEQF
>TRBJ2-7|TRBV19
ASSMVKTGISSYEQY
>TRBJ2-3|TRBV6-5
ASSLAGAGGTDTQY
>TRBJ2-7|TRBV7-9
ASSSQTGVFTEQY
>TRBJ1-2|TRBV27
ASSPIYFRQGFA
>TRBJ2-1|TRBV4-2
ASSQDGLAGVNEQF
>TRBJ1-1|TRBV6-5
ASSYLRTENTEAF
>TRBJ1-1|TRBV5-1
ASSLTVRNTEAF
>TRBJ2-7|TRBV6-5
ASRPAEGNEQY
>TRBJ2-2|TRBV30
ACRSGQFTGELF
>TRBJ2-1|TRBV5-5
ASSLGVGTGRNEQF
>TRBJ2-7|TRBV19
ASSIGGQGSAEQY
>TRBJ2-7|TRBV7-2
ASSSRLSGSLRYEQY
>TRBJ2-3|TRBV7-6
ASSLLGTSGGPNTDTQY
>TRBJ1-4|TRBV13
ASSRQGIGEKLF
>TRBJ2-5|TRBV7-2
ASSLDRLAGGFETQY
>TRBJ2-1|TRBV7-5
ARSSGDIAGVLNEQF
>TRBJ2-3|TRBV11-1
ASSPPRGTDTQY
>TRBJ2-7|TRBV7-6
ASSPDRYRPSGGNTYEQY
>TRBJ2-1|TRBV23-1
ASSRVLTSGGKSSYNEQF
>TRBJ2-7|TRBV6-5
ASSYGQGRGEQY
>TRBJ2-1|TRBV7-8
ASSLAVAVKGNEQF
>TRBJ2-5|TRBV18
ASSPPGLVRQETQY
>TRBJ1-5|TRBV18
ASSQQGSDQPQH
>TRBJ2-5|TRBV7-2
ASSLAGGPGETQY
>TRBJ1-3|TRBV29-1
GGRSGNTIY
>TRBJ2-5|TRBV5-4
ASSSPGSGQETQY
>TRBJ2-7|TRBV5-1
ASGVGDRGYEQY
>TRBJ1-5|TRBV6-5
ASSDRTYQPQH
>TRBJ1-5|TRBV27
ASSFSSNQPQH
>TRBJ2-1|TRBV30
AWSPIGGAAYNEQF
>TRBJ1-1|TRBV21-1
ASSKRLGVTEAF